This entry lists 16 T cell receptor beta chains sequenced from one sample in a study of T cell repertoires in cytomegalovirus infection. What these receptors recognize is not known. Via MiXCR, TCRdb re-called the reads, giving one row per CDR3 protein. Of about 920,000 distinct CDR3 sequences listed, less than 35% were seen once; the top ten hold around 15%. The sample consisted of cultured CD8+ T cells from PBMCs, taken from culture after CMV antigen stimulation. The receptors here all came from a human donor in good health (CMV status not recorded). Some clones in this sample may be carry-over from other donors' samples.

V gene TRBV7-6 combines with J gene TRBJ2-3; 9 bases fit TRBD2. Unmatched junction bases numbered 7, after V lost 4 bases and J lost 2 bases. CDR1 is SGHVS, CDR2 FNYEAQ, per germline. The CDR3 extends over 16 amino acids. The CDR3 coding sequence is TGTGCCAGCAGCTCCGGACTAGCGCCAATCACAGATACGCAGTATTTT. Protein product: CASSSGLAPITDTQYF.

This chain links TRBV6-6 with TRBJ1-4; no clear D. Trimming stripped 6 bases from V and 10 bases from J, with 15 bases between. Germline CDR1 and CDR2: MNHNY and SVGAGI (reference sequence). The length of the CDR3 is 13 residues. The CDR3 sequence is CASRTPASGKLFF. In DNA form, the CDR3 reads TGTGCCAGCAGGACACCCGCCAGCGGAAAACTGTTTTTT.

This clonotype came up a few times. This sequence joins TRBV7-9 and TRBJ2-2; possible D gene TRBD1, 5 bases. Trimming took off 6 bases at V and 1 base at J, with 15 bases between the two ends. The V gene's germline CDR1 is SEHNR and CDR2 FQNEAQ (reference sequence). The CDR3 is made up of 16 amino acids. In DNA form, the CDR3 reads TGTGCCAGCAGGGGGCGGCAGCACTTGAACACCGGGGAGCTGTTTTTT. Translating it yields CASRGRQHLNTGELFF.

The V gene is TRBV6-2 or TRBV6-3, the J gene TRBJ1-2; 9 positions agree with TRBD1. V shed 10 bases, J shed 6 bases, and the junction held 15 bases outside the gene matches. This CDR3 region has 15 residues. Germline V gives CDR1 MNHEY, CDR2 SVGEGT. CDR3 coding DNA: TGTGCCAACAGCTACCAATACCGGGACAGGGATGGCTACACCTTC. Encoded protein: CANSYQYRDRDGYTF.

The chain is built from TRBV14 and TRBJ2-3, with D uncertain. The V end lost 1 base, the J end lost 7 bases, and 6 bases lay between the germline ends. Germline CDR1 reads SGHDN; CDR2 reads FVKESK. This CDR3 region has 12 residues. This CDR3 is CASSQAMNTQYF. The CDR3 nucleotides read TGTGCCAGCAGCCAAGCAATGAATACGCAGTATTTT.

The J gene is TRBJ2-2, the V gene TRBV6-8; D tentatively fits TRBD1 or TRBD2 (5 bases each). The CDR3 runs to 15 residues. V lost 9 bases, J lost 7 bases, and 21 bases lay in between. Germline values: CDR1 MNHGY, CDR2 SAAAGT. As DNA, the CDR3 is TGTGCCAGTATTGGATTGGGGGTGAGGAACGGGGAGCTGTTTTTT. Its translation is CASIGLGVRNGELFF.

The genes are TRBV20-1 and TRBJ2-3; D is unresolved. Trimming pared 7 bases from V and 10 bases from J, leaving 12 bases between. Looked up from germline, CDR1 is DFQATT and CDR2 is SNEGSKA (reference sequence). This CDR3 comprises 10 residues. CDR3 sequence: CSVREAAQYF. The CDR3, as DNA: TGCAGTGTTCGAGAGGCTGCGCAGTATTTT.

The chain uses TRBV6-1 and TRBJ2-7; D possibly corresponds to TRBD1 (7 bases). Per the germline V gene, CDR1 is MNHNS and CDR2 is SASEGT. This CDR3 has 14 residues. Trimming cost V 3 bases and J 3 bases, with 12 bases left between them. As DNA, the CDR3 is TGTGCCAGCAGTGACCGACAGGGAGGCTACGAGCAGTACGTC. Encoded protein: CASSDRQGGYEQYV.

The chain employs TRBV7-3 and TRBJ2-2; D possibly corresponds to TRBD1 (5 bases). The germline V gene has CDR1 SGHTA and CDR2 FQGTGA. V lost 1 base and J 1 base, leaving 10 bases between the germline ends. CDR3 length: 16 residues. This CDR3 is CASSLNPGLNTGELFF. As DNA, the CDR3 is TGTGCCAGCAGCTTAAACCCAGGGCTGAACACCGGGGAGCTGTTTTTT.

About this clonotype itself: Relative to the germline gene, one junction end is altered; a read error may explain this. This chain joins TRBV18 and TRBJ2-6; TRBD1 is a possible D gene (5 bases). The CDR3 runs 17 residues. CDR1 and CDR2 (germline): KGHSH, LQKENI. The CDR3 sequence is CASSPYGVPAGANVLTF. The CDR3 DNA reads TGTGCCAGCTCACCGTATGGGGTTCCTGCTGGGGCCAACGTTCTGACTTTC.

This chain links TRBV27 with TRBJ2-7; no reliable D call. This CDR3 comprises 10 residues. V was trimmed by 8 bases and J by 6 bases, leaving 8 bases between them. The germline V gene has CDR1 MNHEY and CDR2 SMNVEV (reference sequence). CDR3 bases: TGTGCCAGCGGTCTTAGCGAGCAGTACTTC. Protein: CASGLSEQYF.

This rearrangement joins TRBV12-3 or TRBV12-4 to TRBJ1-1, with TRBD1 matching 7 bases. The CDR3 is made up of 16 amino acids. The J segment lost 5 bases and the V segment lost 4 bases, leaving 13 bases of the junction unmatched. Here the CDR3 reads CASSSQGVAGLTEAFF. The CDR3 nucleotides are TGTGCCAGCAGTTCGCAGGGGGTGGCGGGGCTGACTGAAGCTTTCTTT.

This clonotype has a handful of counts. The chain joins TRBV11-3 to TRBJ2-5, with a weak D call TRBD1 (6 bases). V was shortened by 5 bases and J by 7 bases, with 11 bases between the two germline ends. Germline CDR1 is SGHNT and CDR2 is YENEEA. This CDR3 region has 12 residues. In nucleotides, the CDR3 is TGTGCCAGCAGCCAGGGGCGCGGGACCCAGTACTTC. As protein: CASSQGRGTQYF.

This clonotype has ten or more counts. The chain recombines TRBV7-9 with TRBJ1-2; the match to TRBD1 covers 7 bases. Per the germline V gene, CDR1 is SEHNR and CDR2 is FQNEAQ (reference sequence). The CDR3 loop spans 17 amino acids. J gave up 7 bases and V 4 bases, and 18 bases lay outside the gene matches. The CDR3 DNA follows: TGTGCCAGCAGCTCAACCGTCCTAGGGGGCCCCCTCTTTGGCTACACCTTC. It translates to CASSSTVLGGPLFGYTF.

The gene calls are TRBV7-9 and TRBJ2-1; TRBD2 matches 7 bases. The V gene end was trimmed by 3 bases and the J gene end by 5 bases; junction bases not matched to a gene: 13. In germline, CDR1 is SEHNR, CDR2 FQNEAQ (reference sequence). CDR3 size: 17 residues. The CDR3 reads CASSFLKRGLKDNEQFF. As DNA, the CDR3 is TGTGCCAGCAGCTTCCTAAAGCGGGGTCTTAAGGACAATGAGCAGTTCTTC. The full variable domain, completed using reference TRBV7-9 and TRBJ2-1, is DTGVSQNPRHKITKRGQNVTFRCDPISEHNRLYWYRQTLGQGPEFLTYFQNEAQLEKSRLLSDRFSAERPKGSFSTLEIQRTEQGDSAMYLCASSFLKRGLKDNEQFFGPGTRLTVL.

This clonotype has only a few counts. The J gene is TRBJ2-1, the V gene TRBV5-1, with TRBD2 matching over 9 bases. CDR1 and CDR2 (germline): SGHRS, YFSETQ. With 4 bases clipped from V and 3 bases from J, the junction kept 8 bases outside the gene matches. The CDR3 is 16 amino acids. Here the CDR3 reads CASSRLAVGLYNEQFF. In DNA, the CDR3 is TGCGCCAGCAGCCGACTAGCGGTGGGTCTCTACAATGAGCAGTTCTTC. Together with reference TRBV5-1 and TRBJ2-1, the CDR3 gives the full variable domain: KAGVTQTPRYLIKTRGQQVTLSCSPISGHRSVSWYQQTPGQGLQFLFEYFSETQRNKGNFPGRFSGRQFSNSRSEMNVSTLELGDSALYLCASSRLAVGLYNEQFFGPGTRLTVL.